Below, 31 T cell receptor beta chains from the same sample are listed, as sequenced in a study of shared clonotypes between healthy human individuals. Terminally differentiated effector memory CD45RA+ cells were excluded by CCR7 positive selection of CD45RO-negative cells. The method was immunoSEQ multiplex PCR; TCRdb's version includes in-frame clones alone and lacks a portion of them. The sample yields some 2 million clones, about 95% seen once. Source material: naive CD8+ T cells sorted from blood. The receptors stem from a young man in good health.

The chain carries TRBV27 and TRBJ2-7, with D perhaps TRBD1 (7 bases). The ends were cut back, 7 bases at V and 3 bases at J, with 16 bases in the middle. CDR1 MNHEY and CDR2 SMNVEV come from the germline V gene (reference sequence). This CDR3 spans 14 amino acids. This CDR3 is CASNPSGGSYEQYF. As DNA, the CDR3 is TGTGCCAGCAACCCGTCAGGGGGGAGCTACGAGCAGTACTTC.

V and J are TRBV6-5 and TRBJ2-7; D possibly corresponds to TRBD2 (5 bases). V was cut by 0 bases and J by 0 bases, with 9 bases left in between. There are 15 residues in the CDR3. From germline, CDR1 is MNHEY and CDR2 SVGAGI. The CDR3 loop reads CASSYSDDYSYEQYF. The CDR3 bases are TGTGCCAGCAGTTACTCAGACGACTACTCCTACGAGCAGTACTTC.

This chain connects TRBV13 to TRBJ1-6, with 9 nucleotides matching TRBD1. The trim removed 5 bases at V and 0 bases at J, leaving 5 bases unmatched. The CDR3 consists of 17 residues. The germline gives CDR1 PRHDT, CDR2 FYEKMQ (reference sequence). CDR3 DNA sequence: TGTGCCAGCAGCGGGGACAGGGCAGGCTCCTATAATTCACCCCTCCACTTT. As protein: CASSGDRAGSYNSPLHF.

This chain joins TRBV2 and TRBJ1-6; the D gene is possibly TRBD1 (6 bases). The CDR3 totals 16 residues. V lost 8 bases and J 0 bases, leaving 14 bases between the germline ends. In germline, CDR1 is SNHLY, CDR2 FYNNEI. The CDR3 coding sequence is TGTGCCAGCTCCCGAGGGGGGGCCTCCTATAATTCACCCCTCCACTTT. The encoded protein is CASSRGGASYNSPLHF.

This chain uses TRBV7-6 with TRBJ1-3, with 10 bases lining up with TRBD1. CDR1 and CDR2 from the germline V gene are SGHVS and FNYEAQ. The CDR3 has 15 residues. Trimming at V came to 6 bases and at J to 6 bases, leaving 8 bases not matched to a gene. CDR3 nucleotides: TGTGCCAGCAGGCAGACAGGGGGCATGGAAAACACCATATATTTT. This translates into CASRQTGGMENTIYF. The variable domain in full, completed from reference TRBV7-6 and TRBJ1-3, reads GAGVSQSPRYKVTKRGQDVALRCDPISGHVSLYWYRQALGQGPEFLTYFNYEAQQDKSGLPNDRFSAERPEGSISTLTIQRTEQRDSAMYRCASRQTGGMENTIYFGEGSWLTVV.

This rearrangement joins TRBV2 to TRBJ2-3, with D perhaps matching TRBD1 or TRBD2 (6 bases each). V shed 1 base and J shed 2 bases, with 16 bases lying between them. The CDR3 runs to 17 residues. Germline assignment: CDR1 SNHLY and CDR2 FYNNEI. CDR3 sequence (DNA): TGTGCCAGCAGTGAAGGCCCGGGGGCGCCTCCCACAGATACGCAGTATTTT. Its translation: CASSEGPGAPPTDTQYF.

CDR3 region: CASSPPTGGNTEAFF. For the CDR3, the DNA is TGTGCCAGCAGCCCCCCAACAGGGGGGAACACTGAAGCTTTCTTT. The rearrangement joins TRBV7-9 to TRBJ1-1, with 8 bases identical to TRBD1. The CDR3 length is 15 residues. The V gene end was trimmed by 5 bases and the J gene end by 1 base; junction bases not matched to a gene: 6. In germline, CDR1 is SEHNR, CDR2 FQNEAQ (reference sequence).

V gene TRBV9 combines with J gene TRBJ2-2; D is possibly TRBD1 (6 bases). This CDR3 has 14 residues. CDR1 and CDR2 from the germline V gene are SGDLS and YYNGEE. V shed 2 bases and J shed 6 bases, with 11 bases lying between them. This chain's CDR3 is CASSVHRAPGELFF. The DNA for the CDR3 is TGTGCCAGCAGCGTCCACAGGGCTCCCGGGGAGCTGTTTTTT.

The chain has TRBV2 and TRBJ1-3; D gene ambiguous. The germline V gene encodes CDR1 SNHLY and CDR2 FYNNEI. The ends were cut back, 3 bases at V and 0 bases at J, with 18 bases in the middle. The CDR3 is made up of 18 amino acids. CDR3 in DNA: TGTGCCAGCAGTGATCCTCGGCTAATAACAGCCTCTGGAAACACCATATATTTT. Translated: CASSDPRLITASGNTIYF.

The chain uses TRBV18 and TRBJ1-1; D uncertain. The V end lost 2 bases, the J end lost 2 bases, and 6 bases lay between the germline ends. The CDR3 spans 13 residues. Per germline, CDR1 KGHSH and CDR2 LQKENI. The CDR3 region has the DNA TGTGCCAGCTCACCAACCGCAAACACTGAAGCTTTCTTT. It translates to CASSPTANTEAFF.

The chain links TRBV4-1 to TRBJ2-2; 11 bases are shared with TRBD2. The CDR3 length is 17 residues. The trim removed 7 bases at V and 2 bases at J, leaving 9 bases unmatched. CDR1 and CDR2 (germline): MGHRA, YSYEKL. The DNA of the CDR3 is TGCGCCAGCAACACCGAGGGACTAGCGGTTAACACCGGGGAGCTGTTTTTT. It specifies CASNTEGLAVNTGELFF.

This CDR3 reads CASSQGNPYEQYF. As DNA, the CDR3 is TGCGCCAGCAGCCAAGGCAACCCCTACGAGCAGTACTTC. This chain joins TRBV4-1 and TRBJ2-7; D uncertain. The V gene's germline CDR1 is MGHRA and CDR2 YSYEKL. This CDR3 contains 13 residues. V was cut by 1 base and J by 2 bases, with 6 bases left in between.

V gene TRBV19 combines with J gene TRBJ2-7, with D maybe TRBD2 (7 bases). Between the trimmed V and J ends, which lost 1 base and 7 bases, there was a span of 23 bases. There are 17 residues in the CDR3. Germline CDR1 LNHDA, CDR2 SQIVND (reference sequence). The CDR3 reads CASSIVGGGFAAEEQYF. The CDR3 DNA is TGTGCCAGTAGTATAGTGGGAGGGGGATTCGCGGCTGAAGAGCAGTACTTC.

The chain couples TRBV11-2 to TRBJ2-1; D is ambiguous. The CDR3 is 13 residues long. Between the trimmed V and J ends, which lost 1 base and 9 bases, there was a span of 10 bases. Per the germline V gene, CDR1 is SGHAT and CDR2 is FQNNGV. The CDR3 sequence: CASSLGSGIEQFF. The CDR3 region has the DNA TGTGCCAGCAGCTTAGGCTCTGGGATTGAGCAGTTCTTC.

This rearrangement joins TRBV6-6 to TRBJ2-7; TRBD1 aligns across 7 bases. The CDR3 runs 15 residues. V trimming: 2 bases; J trimming: 3 bases; junction bases outside the gene matches: 7. Germline V gene sequence: CDR1 MNHNY, CDR2 SVGAGI (reference sequence). This chain's CDR3 is CASSYAAGGSYEQYF. CDR3 coding DNA: TGTGCCAGCAGTTACGCGGCAGGGGGAAGCTACGAGCAGTACTTC.

This chain joins TRBV15 and TRBJ2-7, with a weak D call TRBD1 (6 bases). The CDR3 is 15 residues long. V was cut by 0 bases and J by 5 bases, with 14 bases left in between. Germline CDR1 LNHNV, CDR2 YYDKDF (reference sequence). CDR3 in DNA: TGTGCCACCAGCAGAGATGGGATGACAGGTCACGAGCAGTACTTC. Protein: CATSRDGMTGHEQYF.

The V call is TRBV29-1, the J call TRBJ2-5; 8 positions match TRBD1. The V segment lost 6 bases and the J segment 4 bases; nucleotides outside the gene matches: 7. Germline V gene lookup returns CDR1 SQVTM and CDR2 ANQGSEA. The CDR3 is 13 amino acids. The chain's CDR3 is CSVVVQGVETQYF. The CDR3 DNA reads TGCAGCGTGGTGGTACAGGGGGTAGAGACCCAGTACTTC.

The rearrangement uses TRBV4-3 and TRBJ2-1; possibly TRBD2 for D (6 bases). Germline CDR1 LGHNA, CDR2 YSLEER. Trimming cost V 3 bases and J 4 bases, with 10 bases left between them. This CDR3 region has 14 residues. The CDR3 coding sequence is TGCGCCAGCAGCCATTTGGAGGGATACAATGAGCAGTTCTTC. Its protein product is CASSHLEGYNEQFF.

This chain uses TRBV13 with TRBJ2-1; possible D gene TRBD2, 5 bases. CDR3 length: 12 amino acids. Germline CDR1 reads PRHDT; CDR2 reads FYEKMQ (reference sequence). V was trimmed by 1 base and J by 13 bases, leaving 11 bases between them. Here the CDR3 reads CASSLVGADQFF. As DNA, the CDR3 is TGTGCCAGCAGCTTAGTGGGAGCTGATCAGTTCTTC. Full variable domain (missing parts from reference TRBV13 and TRBJ2-1): AAGVIQSPRHLIKEKRETATLKCYPIPRHDTVYWYQQGPGQDPQFLISFYEKMQSDKGSIPDRFSAQQFSDYHSELNMSSLELGDSALYFCASSLVGADQFFGPGTRLTVL.

In DNA, the CDR3 is TGTGCCAGCAGTTTCCAGGGGCGGGGGACTGAAGCTTTCTTT. It yields the protein CASSFQGRGTEAFF. This sequence joins TRBV27 and TRBJ1-1, with a possible D match to TRBD1 (6 bases). The CDR3 sequence is 14 residues long. Germline V gene sequence: CDR1 MNHEY, CDR2 SMNVEV (reference sequence). The ends were cut back, 3 bases at V and 5 bases at J, with 13 bases in the middle.

The genes are TRBV5-4 and TRBJ2-5, with TRBD2 matching 15 bases. The CDR3 contains 16 residues. In germline, CDR1 is SGHNT, CDR2 YYREEE (reference sequence). V lost 4 bases and J lost 3; bases outside the gene matches: 4. CDR3 coding DNA: TGTGCCAGCAGCCCTGGACTAGCGGGGGGGAAAGAGACCCAGTACTTC. Protein product: CASSPGLAGGKETQYF.

The chain uses TRBV4-1 and TRBJ2-7; 7 positions agree with TRBD1. Germline loops: CDR1 MGHRA, CDR2 YSYEKL. Unmatched junction bases numbered 6, after V lost 1 base and J lost 3 bases. This CDR3 is built from 15 residues. CDR3 region: CASSQVTTGSYEQYF. CDR3 coding DNA: TGCGCCAGCAGCCAAGTTACGACAGGGAGCTACGAGCAGTACTTC.

This chain joins TRBV2 and TRBJ2-5, with 7 bases identical to TRBD2. CDR3 size: 14 residues. The V gene's germline CDR1 is SNHLY and CDR2 FYNNEI. V shed 5 bases and J 1 base; nucleotides not matched to a gene: 4. CDR3 in DNA: TGTGCCAGCAGTCCCCCTAGCGGCCAAGAGACCCAGTACTTC. Protein product: CASSPPSGQETQYF.

This rearrangement joins TRBV27 to TRBJ2-5, with 9 nucleotides matching TRBD2. Germline V gene lookup returns CDR1 MNHEY and CDR2 SMNVEV (reference sequence). This CDR3 comprises 15 residues. The junction had 11 bases not matched to a gene; V was cut back by 6 bases and J by 6 bases. This CDR3 reads CASSPLGLAVKTQYF. DNA of the CDR3: TGTGCCAGCAGCCCCTTGGGACTAGCCGTAAAGACCCAGTACTTC.

The rearrangement links TRBV11-2 to TRBJ2-7; D gene unclear. Deletions cut 5 bases from V and 6 bases from J, with 8 bases between. CDR3 length: 11 amino acids. The germline V gene has CDR1 SGHAT and CDR2 FQNNGV. CDR3 protein: CASSLTAEQYF. The CDR3 region has the DNA TGTGCCAGCAGCCTAACTGCCGAGCAGTACTTC.

The chain combines TRBV4-1 with TRBJ1-2; no firm D call. The V gene lost 0 bases and the J gene lost 6 bases, with 17 bases spanning the gap. Germline values: CDR1 MGHRA, CDR2 YSYEKL. This CDR3 is built from 16 residues. DNA of the CDR3: TGCGCCAGCAGCCAAGATCCGGCATATGCTTACGATGGCTACACCTTC. It encodes CASSQDPAYAYDGYTF.

About this clone: This same CDR3 is encoded by further DNA sequences in the sample. This chain uses TRBV20-1 with TRBJ1-4; the D is unclear. CDR3 length: 10 amino acids. Trimming removed 3 bases from V and 8 bases from J, with 4 bases in between. In germline, CDR1 is DFQATT, CDR2 SNEGSKA (reference sequence). The CDR3 DNA sequence: TGCAGTGCTAGGGGGGAAAAACTGTTTTTT. Translated: CSARGEKLFF.

The genes are TRBV27 and TRBJ2-5, with D perhaps TRBD2 (5 bases). The CDR3 is made up of 14 amino acids. CDR1 is MNHEY, CDR2 SMNVEV, per germline (reference sequence). V was shortened by 4 bases and J by 1 base, with 10 bases between the two germline ends. The CDR3 spells CASSSQDSQETQYF. The CDR3 bases are TGTGCCAGCAGTTCCCAGGACTCCCAAGAGACCCAGTACTTC.

The chain couples TRBV10-2 to TRBJ2-2; D might be TRBD2 (5 bases). The germline V gene has CDR1 WSHSY and CDR2 SAAADI. V was pared by 4 bases and J by 2 bases, with 8 bases between. This CDR3 region has 14 residues. The CDR3 is CASSGAGNTGELFF. CDR3 nucleotides: TGCGCCAGCAGTGGGGCGGGTAACACCGGGGAGCTGTTTTTT.

This clone showed up just once. The J gene is TRBJ2-2, the V gene TRBV4-1; 8 bases map to TRBD1. This CDR3 spans 15 amino acids. With 4 bases clipped from V and 6 bases from J, the junction kept 7 bases outside the gene matches. Germline CDR1 reads MGHRA; CDR2 reads YSYEKL. CDR3 residues: CASSPRTGFAGELFF. CDR3 DNA sequence: TGCGCCAGCAGCCCTAGGACAGGGTTTGCCGGGGAGCTGTTTTTT.

The CDR3 nucleotides are TGCAGCGTTGTCCCGACTAGCGGGAGGTACAATGAGCAGTTCTTC. It codes for CSVVPTSGRYNEQFF. This rearrangement joins TRBV29-1 to TRBJ2-1, with TRBD2 matching 13 bases. V was pared by 4 bases and J by 4 bases, with 4 bases of the junction left unmatched. Germline assignment: CDR1 SQVTM and CDR2 ANQGSEA. The length of the CDR3 is 15 residues.